The TCR beta chain under discussion was sequenced for a study of CD8 T cells in Susac syndrome. At the level of the study: When blood was drawn, the patients with Susac syndrome were therapy-naive, on corticosteroids, or on intravenous immunoglobulin alone.

The V end was cut by 0 bases, the J end by 5 bases, with 5 bases between. CDR3 length equals 13 residues. Germline lookup yields CDR1 SGDLS and CDR2 YYNGEE. About 0.5 to 1 ug RNA was reverse transcribed with random hexamers. TCRdb reprocessed the immunoSEQ multiplex PCR reads with MiXCR, giving one entry per CDR3 protein. The table records about 140,000 distinct CDR3 sequences, around 95% of them present only once. V gene TRBV9 combines with J gene TRBJ2-2; no firm D call. Sequences were obtained from CD4+ T cells from PBMCs. This clonotype was sampled from a human donor with Susac syndrome. CDR3 sequence reads: CASSVVGTGELFF. CDR3 in DNA: TGTGCCAGCAGCGTAGTGGGTACCGGGGAGCTGTTTTTT.